The clone carrying this TCR beta chain has at least ten counts. Its antigen is not known. The data derive from a study of T cell repertoires in cytomegalovirus infection. Study-level background: CMV infection and matching HLA type were both indicated by public TCR beta signatures.

Study conclusions and caveats: Summed frequency of shared TCR beta families picked out CMV carriers who also had the relevant HLA.

V shed 2 bases and J 6 bases; nucleotides not matched to a gene: 2. CDR3 length: 13 residues. Germline V gene data show CDR1 as SGHTA and CDR2 as FQGNSA. TCRdb itself ran the reads through MiXCR, one entry per CDR3 protein. This sample carries 60,000 to 85,000 distinct CDR3 sequences, 22% of them seen once, and the ten largest clones take 60% to 80%. The receptor was isolated from a human donor in good health (CMV status not recorded). Some clones in this sample may be carry-over from other donors' samples. The chain couples TRBV7-2 to TRBJ1-2, with TRBD1 matching over 8 bases. Specimen: PBMCs, sequenced either directly or after in vitro stimulation (not recorded which). The CDR3 loop reads CASSLRTGNGYTF. The CDR3 DNA follows: TGTGCCAGCAGCTTACGGACAGGGAATGGCTACACCTTC.